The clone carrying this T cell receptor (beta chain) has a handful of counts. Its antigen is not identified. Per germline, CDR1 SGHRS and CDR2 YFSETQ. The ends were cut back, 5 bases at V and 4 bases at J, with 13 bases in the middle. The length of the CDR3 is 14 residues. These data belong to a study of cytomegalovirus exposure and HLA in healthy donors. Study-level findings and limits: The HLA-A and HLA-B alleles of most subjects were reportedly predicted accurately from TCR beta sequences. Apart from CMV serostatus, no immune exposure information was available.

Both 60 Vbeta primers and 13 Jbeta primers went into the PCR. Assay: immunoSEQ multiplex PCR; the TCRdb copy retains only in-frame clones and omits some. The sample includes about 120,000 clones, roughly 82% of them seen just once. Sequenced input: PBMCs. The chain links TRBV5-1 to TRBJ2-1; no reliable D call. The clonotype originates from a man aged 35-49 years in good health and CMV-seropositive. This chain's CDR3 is CASSGSLEYNEQFF. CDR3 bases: TGCGCCAGCAGTGGATCTCTAGAATACAATGAGCAGTTCTTC.